This TCR beta chain stems from a study of blood T cells in healthy people across ages. The CDR3 covers 15 residues. Deletions cut 4 bases from V and 6 bases from J, with 20 bases between. Germline CDR1 reads SGDLS; CDR2 reads YYNGEE. All donors came from Russia, were Caucasian and healthy, and spanned ages about 6 to 100. The use of a sample-barcoded 5' primer and a J-beta primer mix characterized a second PCR of roughly 6 to 11 cycles. A 12-random-nucleotide template-switch adaptor tagged each cDNA molecule. TCRdb reanalysed the 5' RACE reads using MiXCR and keeps one entry per CDR3 protein. The data contain 1.6 million or so distinct CDR3 sequences, approximately 32% of them singletons. The sample holds a few counts of this clonotype.

The sequencing sample was made of blood. This receptor was obtained from a woman aged 25-40 years in good health. V usage is TRBV9 and J usage is TRBJ2-7, with a tentative D call TRBD1 (6 bases). CDR3 protein: CASSRELRDMAEQYF. CDR3 DNA: TGTGCCAGCAGCCGAGAGCTTCGGGACATGGCCGAGCAGTACTTC.